The next 17 T cell receptor beta chains were all read from a single sample in a study of blood T cell repertoires in COVID-19. Using immunoSEQ multiplex PCR, the repertoire was profiled, and TCRdb retains in-frame clones only, with some absent. Among approximately 210,000 clones listed, roughly nine tenths were seen once. The sample taken for sequencing was peripheral blood. The origin of the receptors is a man aged 25-45 years with acute or convalescent COVID-19.

The gene calls are TRBV5-1 and TRBJ2-7; the match to TRBD2 covers 12 bases. The CDR3 runs to 16 residues. V was pared by 3 bases and J by 0 bases, with 4 bases of the junction left unmatched. The germline gives CDR1 SGHRS, CDR2 YFSETQ. CDR3 region: CASSSGLAGLSYEQYF. The CDR3 nucleotides are TGCGCCAGCAGCTCGGGACTAGCGGGCCTCTCCTACGAGCAGTACTTC. The full variable domain, completed using reference TRBV5-1 and TRBJ2-7, is KAGVTQTPRYLIKTRGQQVTLSCSPISGHRSVSWYQQTPGQGLQFLFEYFSETQRNKGNFPGRFSGRQFSNSRSEMNVSTLELGDSALYLCASSSGLAGLSYEQYFGPGTRLTVT.

The V call is TRBV3-1 (or the pseudogene TRBV3-2), the J call TRBJ2-2; 7 positions match TRBD2. V was clipped by 5 bases and J by 6 bases; unmatched bases: 3. The CDR3 consists of 13 residues. Germline V gene lookup returns CDR1 LGHDT and CDR2 YNNKEL (reference sequence). The CDR3 protein is CASSVRGAGELFF. As DNA, the CDR3 is TGTGCCAGCAGCGTCCGGGGGGCCGGGGAGCTGTTTTTT.

The CDR3 here is CASSFSWTGPHEQYF. The CDR3 DNA sequence: TGCGCCAGCAGCTTTTCGTGGACAGGGCCTCACGAGCAGTACTTC. V and J are TRBV5-1 and TRBJ2-7, with 8 bases aligning to TRBD1. The CDR3 contains 15 residues. Germline V gene sequence: CDR1 SGHRS, CDR2 YFSETQ. V shed 2 bases and J 5 bases; nucleotides not matched to a gene: 9.

The J gene is TRBJ2-3, the V gene TRBV5-1; tentatively, D is TRBD2 (5 bases). V shed 2 bases and J shed 3 bases, with 13 bases lying between them. CDR3 length equals 15 residues. In germline, CDR1 is SGHRS, CDR2 YFSETQ. CDR3 in DNA: TGCGCCAGCAGCTTTCGGGGTTCTGCTACAGATACGCAGTATTTT. The encoded protein is CASSFRGSATDTQYF.

CDR3 residues: CASSPSARDYEQYF. In DNA form, the CDR3 reads TGTGCCAGCTCACCGTCGGCCAGGGACTACGAGCAGTACTTC. The V and J genes are TRBV18 and TRBJ2-7, with TRBD1 as a possible D gene (5 bases). Between the trimmed V and J ends, which lost 3 bases and 3 bases, there was a span of 12 bases. CDR3 length equals 14 residues. Germline V gives CDR1 KGHSH, CDR2 LQKENI.

The CDR3 spells CASTRQERYNSPLHF. The CDR3 bases are TGTGCCAGCACGAGACAGGAACGTTATAATTCACCCCTCCACTTT. The chain combines TRBV5-5 with TRBJ1-6; weak D call: TRBD1 (6 bases). Germline CDR1 is SGHKS and CDR2 is YYEKEE (reference sequence). The CDR3 spans 15 residues. V lost 6 bases, J lost 4 bases, and 14 bases lay in between.

This chain joins TRBV19 and TRBJ1-5, with a tentative D call TRBD1 (6 bases). The germline V gene has CDR1 LNHDA and CDR2 SQIVND (reference sequence). The CDR3 is made up of 15 amino acids. Between the trimmed V and J ends, which lost 7 bases and 4 bases, there was a span of 17 bases. CDR3 bases: TGTGCCAGTAATGGAGGACAGTTACGAAATCAGCCCCAGCATTTT. Its translation: CASNGGQLRNQPQHF.

This chain uses TRBV6-5 with TRBJ1-5; D is possibly TRBD1 (6 bases). The germline V gene encodes CDR1 MNHEY and CDR2 SVGAGI. The V gene lost 6 bases and the J gene lost 6 bases, with 18 bases spanning the gap. This CDR3 is 15 amino acids long. The CDR3 sequence: CASRDAGAGSQPQHF. CDR3 sequence (DNA): TGTGCCAGCAGGGACGCAGGGGCAGGGAGTCAGCCCCAGCATTTT.

The chain couples TRBV12-5 to TRBJ1-6; no clear D. The V gene lost 0 bases and the J gene lost 7 bases, with 13 bases spanning the gap. This CDR3 is built from 16 residues. Looked up from germline, CDR1 is LGHNT and CDR2 is FRNRAP. CDR3 sequence reads: CASGLVLRVSNSPLHF. The CDR3 nucleotides read TGTGCTAGTGGTTTGGTACTACGAGTCTCGAATTCACCCCTCCACTTT.

This clone has only one observation. The chain combines TRBV6-5 with TRBJ1-1, with 7 bases lining up with TRBD1. Per the germline V gene, CDR1 is MNHEY and CDR2 is SVGAGI. The V segment lost 3 bases and the J segment 1 base; nucleotides outside the gene matches: 2. The CDR3 spans 14 residues. Written as DNA, the CDR3 is TGTGCCAGCAGTTATGAGGGGGCGAACACTGAAGCTTTCTTT. Translated, it gives CASSYEGANTEAFF.

CDR3 sequence reads: CASSPGLGGVGEQYF. The CDR3 DNA reads as TGTGCCAGCAGCCCAGGGTTGGGTGGGGTTGGCGAGCAGTACTTC. The chain carries TRBV3-1 (or the pseudogene TRBV3-2) and TRBJ2-7; possibly TRBD1 for D (5 bases). The CDR3 has 15 residues. The germline CDR1 and CDR2 sequences are LGHDT and YNNKEL (reference sequence). Trimming took off 4 bases at V and 6 bases at J, with 19 bases between the two ends.

In its sample, this clone was seen once. The V gene is TRBV24-1, the J gene TRBJ1-5; TRBD1 matches 8 bases. In germline, CDR1 is KGHDR, CDR2 SFDVKD. The CDR3 runs 15 residues. J lost 8 bases, V lost 5 bases, and 10 bases had no gene match. The CDR3: CATSGRTGFFEPQHF. The CDR3 coding sequence is TGTGCCACCAGTGGGCGGACAGGGTTCTTCGAGCCCCAGCATTTT.

This clone was seen only a few times. The rearrangement uses TRBV11-3 and TRBJ1-6, with TRBD1 identical over 7 bases. CDR3 length: 14 residues. Trimming at V came to 6 bases and at J to 7 bases, leaving 6 bases not matched to a gene. Germline CDR1 reads SGHNT; CDR2 reads YENEEA. The CDR3, as DNA: TGTGCCAGCAGGGGGACAGTGGGGAATTCACCCCTCCACTTT. Protein: CASRGTVGNSPLHF.

The chain has TRBV18 and TRBJ2-1, with D perhaps TRBD2 (7 bases). The ends were cut back, 8 bases at V and 2 bases at J, with 19 bases in the middle. CDR3 length: 16 amino acids. CDR1 is KGHSH and CDR2 is LQKENI in the germline V gene. DNA of the CDR3: TGTGCCAGCCAAGGGGGTGCGCGGGGGACCTACAATGAGCAGTTCTTC. It yields the protein CASQGGARGTYNEQFF.

The rearrangement joins TRBV9 to TRBJ1-3; D is undetermined. CDR3 size: 15 residues. Germline CDR1 SGDLS, CDR2 YYNGEE. With 7 bases removed from V and 3 bases from J, the gap between germline ends came to 17 bases. DNA for the CDR3: TGTGCCAGCTCTAAGGGCGGGAACAATGGAAACACCATATATTTT. Its protein is CASSKGGNNGNTIYF.

The CDR3 protein is CASSTPGTRKETQYF. DNA for the CDR3: TGTGCCAGCAGCACTCCCGGGACTAGAAAAGAGACCCAGTACTTC. V usage is TRBV7-8 and J usage is TRBJ2-5, with 8 bases lining up with TRBD2. The germline V gene has CDR1 SGHVS and CDR2 FQNEAQ. V was pared by 5 bases and J by 3 bases, with 8 bases of the junction left unmatched. This CDR3 has 15 amino acids.

The V gene is TRBV28, the J gene TRBJ1-5, with unresolved D. This CDR3 is 14 amino acids long. Germline-derived CDR1 and CDR2 are MDHEN and SYDVKM. The ends were cut back, 5 bases at V and 4 bases at J, with 12 bases in the middle. For the CDR3, the DNA is TGTGCCAGCAGTAATGACGGCGGGAATCAGCCCCAGCATTTT. This codes for CASSNDGGNQPQHF.